One T cell receptor beta chain is described in this entry. The data originate from a study of blood T cell repertoires in COVID-19. On the study more broadly: Samples representing acute and convalescent COVID-19 were sourced from the United States, Italy and Spain.

Generated by immunoSEQ multiplex PCR, the TCRdb table keeps only in-frame clones and is missing some. The sample has approximately 250,000 clones, under 90% seen once. This CDR3 spans 15 amino acids. V shed 3 bases and J 4 bases; nucleotides not matched to a gene: 4. Germline loops: CDR1 WSHSY, CDR2 SAAADI. The sequence derives from a man aged 60 to 75 with acute or convalescent COVID-19. This rearrangement joins TRBV10-2 to TRBJ1-4, with 8 bases matching TRBD1. Sequencing was carried out using peripheral blood. The CDR3, as DNA: TGCGCCAGCAGTGACCGGACAGGGAATAATGAAAAACTGTTTTTT. Amino acid sequence: CASSDRTGNNEKLFF.